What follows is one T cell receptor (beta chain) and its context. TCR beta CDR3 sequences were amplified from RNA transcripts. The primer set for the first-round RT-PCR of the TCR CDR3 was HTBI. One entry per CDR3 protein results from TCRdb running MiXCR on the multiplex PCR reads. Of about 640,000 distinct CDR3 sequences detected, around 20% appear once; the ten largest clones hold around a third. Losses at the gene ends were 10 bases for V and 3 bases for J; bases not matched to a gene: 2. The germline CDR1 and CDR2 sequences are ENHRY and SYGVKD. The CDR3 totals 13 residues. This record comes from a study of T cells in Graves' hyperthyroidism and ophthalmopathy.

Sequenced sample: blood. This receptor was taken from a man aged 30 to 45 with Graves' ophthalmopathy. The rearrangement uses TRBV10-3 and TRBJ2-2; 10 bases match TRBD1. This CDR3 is CATGTGDTGELFF. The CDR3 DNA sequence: TGTGCCACCGGGACAGGGGACACCGGGGAGCTGTTTTTT.